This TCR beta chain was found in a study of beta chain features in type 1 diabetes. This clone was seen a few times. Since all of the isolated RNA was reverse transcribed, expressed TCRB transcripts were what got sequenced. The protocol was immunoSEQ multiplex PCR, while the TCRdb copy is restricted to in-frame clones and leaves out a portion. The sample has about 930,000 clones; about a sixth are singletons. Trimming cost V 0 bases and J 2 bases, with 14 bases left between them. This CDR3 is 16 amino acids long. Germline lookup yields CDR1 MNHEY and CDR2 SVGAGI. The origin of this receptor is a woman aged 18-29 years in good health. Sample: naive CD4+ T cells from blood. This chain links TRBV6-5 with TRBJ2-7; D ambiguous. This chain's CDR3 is CASSYSGIKVTYEQYF. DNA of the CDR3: TGTGCCAGCAGTTACTCGGGGATCAAGGTCACCTACGAGCAGTACTTC.